This TCR beta chain came from a study of T cells after yellow fever vaccination. About the research overall: SMART-Seq v4 Ultra Low Input prepared the low-cell-number fractions. General study results and limits: The booster response re-showed most primary clones: around 95% CD4, approximately 86% CD8. Researchers report a weaker secondary response that nonetheless peaked faster, day 5 versus 15.

Note on this clonotype: Its antigen is not identified.

MiXCR, applied by TCRdb to the 5' RACE reads, yields one record per CDR3 protein. This sample has 450,000 to 550,000 distinct CDR3 sequences, with 20% to 25% found just once. Germline assignment: CDR1 SNHLY and CDR2 FYNNEI. The ends were cut back, 1 base at V and 6 bases at J, with 10 bases in the middle. This CDR3 is built from 14 residues. The genes are TRBV2 and TRBJ2-1; D is ambiguous. The sequencing used PBMCs, collected roughly 20 days after the first yellow fever vaccination. This receptor was taken from a man between 18 and 35 years old who received the YFV17D yellow fever vaccine. CDR3 protein: CASSEDSQINEQFF. The CDR3 coding sequence is TGTGCCAGCAGTGAAGACAGCCAGATCAATGAGCAGTTCTTC.